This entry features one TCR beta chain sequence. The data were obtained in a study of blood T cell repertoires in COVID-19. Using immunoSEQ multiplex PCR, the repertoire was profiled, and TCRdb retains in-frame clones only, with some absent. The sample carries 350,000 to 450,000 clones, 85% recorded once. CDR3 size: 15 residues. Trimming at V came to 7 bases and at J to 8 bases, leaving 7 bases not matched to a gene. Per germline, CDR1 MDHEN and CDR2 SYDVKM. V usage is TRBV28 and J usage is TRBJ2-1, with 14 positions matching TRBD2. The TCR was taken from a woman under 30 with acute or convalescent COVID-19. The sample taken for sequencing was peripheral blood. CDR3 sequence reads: CASNPEGLAGDEQFF. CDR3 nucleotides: TGTGCCAGCAACCCCGAGGGACTAGCGGGGGATGAGCAGTTCTTC.